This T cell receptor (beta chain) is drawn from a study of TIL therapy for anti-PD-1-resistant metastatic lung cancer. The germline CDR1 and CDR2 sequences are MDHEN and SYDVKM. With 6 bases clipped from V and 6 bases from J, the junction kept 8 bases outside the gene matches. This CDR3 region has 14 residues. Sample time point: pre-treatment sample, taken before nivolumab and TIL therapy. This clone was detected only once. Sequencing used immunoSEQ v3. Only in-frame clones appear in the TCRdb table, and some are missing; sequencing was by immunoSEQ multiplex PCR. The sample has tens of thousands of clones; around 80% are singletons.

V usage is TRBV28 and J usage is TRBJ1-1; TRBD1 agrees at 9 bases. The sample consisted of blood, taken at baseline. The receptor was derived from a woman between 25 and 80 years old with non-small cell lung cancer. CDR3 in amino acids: CASSSGTGLSEAFF. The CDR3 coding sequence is TGTGCCAGCAGCTCCGGGACAGGGTTATCTGAAGCTTTCTTT.